These 22 T cell receptor beta chains came from one sample sequenced in a study of blood T cell repertoires in COVID-19. Profiling relied on immunoSEQ multiplex PCR, and the TCRdb table lists in-frame clones only, not all of them. The sample has over 150,000 clones; just over 90% are singletons. The sequenced sample was peripheral blood. These receptor sequences come from a man aged 18-30 years with acute or convalescent COVID-19.

The gene calls are TRBV27 and TRBJ1-4; 10 bases match TRBD1. CDR1 is MNHEY and CDR2 is SMNVEV in the germline V gene (reference sequence). Trimming at V came to 4 bases and at J to 1 base, leaving 15 bases not matched to a gene. CDR3 size: 20 residues. The CDR3 bases are TGTGCCAGCAGTTCCTCTAGTCCCGGGACAGGGGATATAACTAATGAAAAACTGTTTTTT. As protein: CASSSSSPGTGDITNEKLFF.

The chain employs TRBV10-2 and TRBJ1-6; TRBD1 matches at 9 bases. Trimming at V came to 5 bases and at J to 7 bases, leaving 12 bases not matched to a gene. This CDR3 comprises 17 residues. Per germline, CDR1 WSHSY and CDR2 SAAADI. The CDR3 reads CASSFDFRGQGNSPLHF. The CDR3 region has the DNA TGCGCCAGCAGTTTTGACTTCCGGGGACAGGGAAATTCACCCCTCCACTTT.

To note about this clone: Other DNA sequences from this sample encode an identical CDR3 as well. CDR3 residues: CASSYDRENTEAFF. The CDR3 nucleotides are TGTGCCAGCAGTTACGATCGAGAGAACACTGAAGCTTTCTTT. The chain uses TRBV6-5 and TRBJ1-1, with no clear D. Trimming stripped 2 bases from V and 1 base from J, with 8 bases between. CDR3 length: 14 residues. In germline, CDR1 is MNHEY, CDR2 SVGAGI.

V and J are TRBV27 and TRBJ1-5; perhaps TRBD1 as D (6 bases). This CDR3 region has 13 residues. V dropped 2 bases and J dropped 7 bases, with 9 bases sitting between them. Germline V gives CDR1 MNHEY, CDR2 SMNVEV (reference sequence). The CDR3 protein is CASSLTGNQPQHF. For the CDR3, the DNA is TGTGCCAGCAGTTTAACAGGGAACCAGCCCCAGCATTTT.

The rearrangement uses TRBV6-5 and TRBJ1-6, with TRBD1 identical over 8 bases. The CDR3 is 16 residues long. Germline CDR1 MNHEY, CDR2 SVGAGI. J gave up 6 bases and V 4 bases, and 8 bases lay outside the gene matches. The DNA of the CDR3 is TGTGCCAGCAGTTCAACACAGGGGGTTTCTAATTCACCCCTCCACTTT. This translates into CASSSTQGVSNSPLHF.

This sequence joins TRBV5-1 and TRBJ1-1, with D hard to call. CDR3 length equals 14 residues. The germline CDR1 and CDR2 sequences are SGHRS and YFSETQ. Trimming stripped 4 bases from V and 8 bases from J, with 18 bases between. The CDR3 sequence: CASSVDISPGEAFF. The CDR3 bases are TGCGCCAGCAGCGTCGATATTTCCCCGGGAGAAGCTTTCTTT.

The chain uses TRBV30 and TRBJ1-1; tentative D call: TRBD1 (5 bases). The CDR3 extends over 16 amino acids. With 8 bases removed from V and 0 bases from J, the gap between germline ends came to 22 bases. Per germline, CDR1 GTSNPN and CDR2 SVGIG (reference sequence). DNA of the CDR3: TGTGCCGGGCTAAGGTTCGGGACTTTTATGAACACTGAAGCTTTCTTT. It translates to CAGLRFGTFMNTEAFF. Full variable domain (missing parts from reference TRBV30 and TRBJ1-1): SQTIHQWPATLVQPVGSPLSLECTVEGTSNPNLYWYRQAAGRGLQLLFYSVGIGQISSEVPQNLSASRPQDRQFILSSKKLLLSDSGFYLCAGLRFGTFMNTEAFFGQGTRLTVV.

The gene calls are TRBV7-9 and TRBJ1-2; 11 bases map to TRBD1. Trimming cost V 5 bases and J 8 bases; bases outside gene matches: 10. The length of the CDR3 is 15 residues. Germline V gene lookup returns CDR1 SEHNR and CDR2 FQNEAQ (reference sequence). The CDR3 nucleotides read TGTGCCAGCAGCAGCACCGGGACAGGGGGTCCCGGCTACACCTTC. Translated: CASSSTGTGGPGYTF.

The chain recombines TRBV20-1 with TRBJ2-7, with TRBD2 matching over 13 bases. The trim removed 3 bases at V and 3 bases at J, leaving 5 bases unmatched. Germline-derived CDR1 and CDR2 are DFQATT and SNEGSKA (reference sequence). The CDR3 is 15 amino acids. The CDR3 bases are TGCAGTGCTAGTGGGGGACTAGCGGGGTACTACGAGCAGTACTTC. It codes for CSASGGLAGYYEQYF.

V usage is TRBV10-3 and J usage is TRBJ1-1; 8 bases line up with TRBD1. Germline V gene sequence: CDR1 ENHRY, CDR2 SYGVKD. CDR3 length: 11 amino acids. V was clipped by 6 bases and J by 8 bases; unmatched bases: 2. The CDR3 is CAISGQGEAFF. The CDR3 nucleotides read TGTGCCATCAGCGGACAGGGCGAAGCTTTCTTT.

The count of this clone is one. V usage is TRBV5-4 and J usage is TRBJ1-4; no clear D. The CDR3 is made up of 12 amino acids. Trimming cost V 1 base and J 7 bases, with 5 bases left between them. The V gene's germline CDR1 is SGHNT and CDR2 YYREEE (reference sequence). The DNA of the CDR3 is TGTGCCAGCAGCTTGAGAGGTGAAAAACTGTTTTTT. Its translation is CASSLRGEKLFF.

This rearrangement joins TRBV12-3 or TRBV12-4 to TRBJ1-1; D may be TRBD1 (6 bases). The CDR3 has 13 amino acids. Deletions cut 10 bases from V and 5 bases from J, with 17 bases between. The DNA for the CDR3 is TGTGCCACCGCGGGGGGGGCAAGTACTGAAGCTTTCTTT. This translates into CATAGGASTEAFF.

CDR3 DNA sequence: TGTGCCAGCAGCTTCGACAGAGCGTATGGCTACACCTTC. Its protein is CASSFDRAYGYTF. The rearrangement uses TRBV7-8 and TRBJ1-2; a weak D match, TRBD1 (5 bases). The V end was cut by 3 bases, the J end by 5 bases, with 10 bases between. Per the germline V gene, CDR1 is SGHVS and CDR2 is FQNEAQ. This CDR3 comprises 13 residues.

This clone was counted a few times. V is TRBV5-5 and J is TRBJ1-2; a possible D gene is TRBD1 (5 bases). V was cut by 0 bases and J by 8 bases, with 11 bases left in between. Germline V gives CDR1 SGHKS, CDR2 YYEKEE (reference sequence). The CDR3 extends over 13 amino acids. This CDR3 is CASSLEGLSGYTF. DNA of the CDR3: TGTGCCAGCAGCTTGGAGGGACTGAGCGGCTACACCTTC.

The CDR3 region has the DNA TGTGCCACCTCAATCCCCGGGGTGAGCAATCAGCCCCAGCATTTT. Amino acids: CATSIPGVSNQPQHF. The chain employs TRBV6-5 and TRBJ1-5, with unresolved D. Germline V gene data show CDR1 as MNHEY and CDR2 as SVGAGI. This CDR3 is built from 15 residues. The V gene lost 10 bases and the J gene lost 1 base, with 17 bases spanning the gap.

This chain connects TRBV28 to TRBJ1-3; possible D gene TRBD1, 5 bases. The V end was cut by 5 bases, the J end by 2 bases, with 16 bases between. The CDR3 is made up of 16 amino acids. Germline assignment: CDR1 MDHEN and CDR2 SYDVKM. CDR3 region: CASSGARAAAGNTIYF. CDR3 in DNA: TGTGCCAGCAGTGGGGCTAGGGCTGCCGCTGGAAACACCATATATTTT.

This chain connects TRBV5-1 to TRBJ2-3; D not resolved. Germline V gene lookup returns CDR1 SGHRS and CDR2 YFSETQ. The CDR3 covers 13 residues. Between the trimmed V and J ends, which lost 1 base and 6 bases, there was a span of 9 bases. DNA for the CDR3: TGCGCCAGCAGCTTGCCGACAACGGATACGCAGTATTTT. The encoded protein is CASSLPTTDTQYF.

V gene TRBV19 combines with J gene TRBJ2-7; D is perhaps TRBD2 (5 bases). Germline CDR1 LNHDA, CDR2 SQIVND (reference sequence). V shed 1 base and J shed 2 bases, with 15 bases lying between them. The CDR3 covers 16 residues. The CDR3 region is CASSIAGRMPPYEQYF. The CDR3 DNA reads as TGTGCCAGTAGTATAGCGGGAAGAATGCCCCCCTACGAGCAGTACTTC. Full variable domain (outside the CDR3, taken from reference TRBV19 and TRBJ2-7): DGGITQSPKYLFRKEGQNVTLSCEQNLNHDAMYWYRQDPGQGLRLIYYSQIVNDFQKGDIAEGYSVSREKKESFPLTVTSAQKNPTAFYLCASSIAGRMPPYEQYFGPGTRLTVT.

This sequence joins TRBV30 and TRBJ2-3; 10 bases agree with TRBD2. This CDR3 spans 16 amino acids. The trim removed 3 bases at V and 3 bases at J, leaving 9 bases unmatched. Germline V lookup: CDR1 GTSNPN, CDR2 SVGIG (reference sequence). The CDR3 nucleotides are TGTGCCTGGAGGCCAATAGCGGGGGGAATTACAGATACGCAGTATTTT. Protein product: CAWRPIAGGITDTQYF.

V is TRBV5-4 and J is TRBJ1-5, with D maybe TRBD1 (6 bases). Per the germline V gene, CDR1 is SGHNT and CDR2 is YYREEE (reference sequence). The CDR3 covers 14 residues. With 4 bases removed from V and 1 base from J, the gap between germline ends came to 9 bases. CDR3 protein: CASSITGSNQPQHF. In DNA form, the CDR3 reads TGTGCCAGCAGCATTACAGGGAGCAATCAGCCCCAGCATTTT.

The genes are TRBV19 and TRBJ1-5; TRBD1 agrees at 8 bases. There are 15 residues in the CDR3. V shed 3 bases, J shed 7 bases, and the junction held 8 bases outside the gene matches. CDR1 LNHDA and CDR2 SQIVND come from the germline V gene (reference sequence). CDR3 nucleotides: TGTGCCAGTAGTATTATGTCGGCAGGGGGCCAGCCCCAGCATTTT. Its translation: CASSIMSAGGQPQHF.

The chain is built from TRBV11-2 and TRBJ1-4, with D perhaps TRBD1 (6 bases). Germline V gives CDR1 SGHAT, CDR2 FQNNGV. V lost 1 base and J 3 bases, leaving 12 bases between the germline ends. The CDR3 has 16 amino acids. This chain's CDR3 is CASSLGTGGANEKLFF. The CDR3 DNA reads TGTGCCAGCAGCTTAGGGACGGGGGGCGCTAATGAAAAACTGTTTTTT.